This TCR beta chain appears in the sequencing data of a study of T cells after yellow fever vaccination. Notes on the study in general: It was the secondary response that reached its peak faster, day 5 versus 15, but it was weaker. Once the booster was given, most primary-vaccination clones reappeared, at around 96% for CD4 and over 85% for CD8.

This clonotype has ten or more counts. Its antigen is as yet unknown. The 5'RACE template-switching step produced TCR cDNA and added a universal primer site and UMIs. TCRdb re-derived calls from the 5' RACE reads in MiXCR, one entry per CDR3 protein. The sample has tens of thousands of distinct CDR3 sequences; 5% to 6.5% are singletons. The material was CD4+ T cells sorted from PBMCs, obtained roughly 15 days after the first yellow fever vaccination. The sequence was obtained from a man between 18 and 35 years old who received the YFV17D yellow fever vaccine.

CDR3 sequence: CSATFTNQPQHF. The CDR3 DNA is TGCAGTGCCACATTTACCAATCAGCCCCAGCATTTT. This rearrangement joins TRBV20-1 to TRBJ1-5; no definite D call. Between the trimmed V and J ends, which lost 6 bases and 3 bases, there was a span of 9 bases. The CDR3 runs 12 residues. Germline loops: CDR1 DFQATT, CDR2 SNEGSKA (reference sequence).